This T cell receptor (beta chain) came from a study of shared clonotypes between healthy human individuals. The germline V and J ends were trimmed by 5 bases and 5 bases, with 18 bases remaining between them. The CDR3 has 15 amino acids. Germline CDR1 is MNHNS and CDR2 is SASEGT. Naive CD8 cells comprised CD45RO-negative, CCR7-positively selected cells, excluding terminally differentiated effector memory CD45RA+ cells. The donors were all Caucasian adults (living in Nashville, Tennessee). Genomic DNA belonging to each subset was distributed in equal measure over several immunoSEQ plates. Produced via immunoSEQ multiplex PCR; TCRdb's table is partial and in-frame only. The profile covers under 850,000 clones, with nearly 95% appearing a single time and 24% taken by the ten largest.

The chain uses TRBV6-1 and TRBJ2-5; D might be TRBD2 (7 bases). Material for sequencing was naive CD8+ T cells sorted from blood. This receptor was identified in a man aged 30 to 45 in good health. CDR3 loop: CASSLSGTSGETQYF. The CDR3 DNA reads TGTGCCAGCAGTCTAAGCGGGACATCCGGCGAGACCCAGTACTTC.